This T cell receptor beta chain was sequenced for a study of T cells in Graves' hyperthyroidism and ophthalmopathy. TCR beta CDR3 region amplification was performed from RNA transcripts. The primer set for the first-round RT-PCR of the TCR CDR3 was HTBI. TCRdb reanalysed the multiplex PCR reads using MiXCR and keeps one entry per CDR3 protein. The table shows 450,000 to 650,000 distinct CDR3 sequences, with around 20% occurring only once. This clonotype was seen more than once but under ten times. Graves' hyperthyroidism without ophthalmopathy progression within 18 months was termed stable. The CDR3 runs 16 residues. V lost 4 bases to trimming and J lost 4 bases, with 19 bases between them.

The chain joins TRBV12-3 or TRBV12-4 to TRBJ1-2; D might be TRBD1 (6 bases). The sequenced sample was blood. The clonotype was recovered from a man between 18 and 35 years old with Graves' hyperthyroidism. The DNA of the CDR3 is TGTGCCAGCAGTTCAAGTCGCAGGGGCTCGGGCTATGGCTACACCTTC. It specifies CASSSSRRGSGYGYTF.